The present T cell receptor (beta chain) was sequenced within a study of spatial heterogeneity in lung cancer. Study information: Beta-chain sequences consistently outnumbered alpha-chain sequences in detection.

Trimming took 1 base from V and 1 from J; bases not matched to a gene: 2. This CDR3 is built from 16 residues. The V gene's germline CDR1 is DFQATT and CDR2 SNEGSKA (reference sequence). The sample's time point: sample taken at primary tumor resection. Just over 70 TRACERx patients with early, untreated non-small cell lung cancer donated samples. Researchers sequenced whole RNA taken from tumor, nontumor lung or frozen PBMC without sorting. The study, taken as a whole, reports: Counts of expanded intratumoral alpha and beta TCRs tracked tumor mutation counts.

Every cDNA TCR molecule received its own unique molecular identifier. TCRdb redid the calling of the 5' RACE reads with MiXCR, one entry per CDR3 protein. The sample records approximately 94,000 distinct CDR3 sequences, about 4.4% being singletons. This clonotype was seen many times. Its antigen is still unknown. The chain links TRBV20-1 to TRBJ2-2; 11 bases are shared with TRBD2. Material: lung tumor tissue, obtained at surgery. The origin of this receptor is a male donor with early-stage non-small cell lung cancer. CDR3 region: CSARVAGGRNTGELFF. CDR3 DNA: TGCAGTGCTAGAGTAGCGGGAGGGCGGAACACCGGGGAGCTGTTTTTT.